This T cell receptor (beta chain) was sequenced for a study of T cells after yellow fever vaccination. Study-level background: Preparation of fractions with low cell numbers was performed using SMART-Seq v4 Ultra Low Input.

This clonotype was seen a few times. Its target is unknown. Study results and limitations: Reappearance after the booster was observed for most primary-vaccination clones (about 95% CD4, over 75% CD8). Some clonotypes were seen in both the CD4 and the CD8 compartments. These made up a small share and likely arose from convergent recombination.

Synthesis of TCR cDNA relied on 5'RACE template switching, which attached a universal primer site and UMIs. MiXCR, run by TCRdb on the 5' RACE reads, gives a single entry per CDR3 protein. Among 180,000 or so distinct CDR3 sequences, approximately 11% were seen once, and the ten largest hold roughly a third. Germline CDR1 and CDR2: MNHEY and SVGEGT. Trimming cost V 2 bases and J 3 bases, with 9 bases left between them. This CDR3 is 14 amino acids long. The sample consisted of CD8+ T cells sorted from PBMCs, taken 15 days after the yellow fever booster vaccination. The clonotype comes from a man between 18 and 29 years old who received the YFV17D yellow fever vaccine. The V call is TRBV6-2 or TRBV6-3, the J call TRBJ2-3; D is ambiguous. This chain's CDR3 is CASSYGQATDTQYF. CDR3 sequence (DNA): TGTGCCAGCAGTTACGGCCAGGCGACAGATACGCAGTATTTT.